A single sample gave rise to the 30 T cell receptor beta chains below, sequenced in a study of blood T cell repertoires in COVID-19. Assay: immunoSEQ multiplex PCR; the TCRdb copy retains only in-frame clones and omits some. The repertoire includes 200,000 to 250,000 clones, about 83% of them detected once, and 1.3% sits in the top ten. Sequencing used peripheral blood. These TCRs come from a woman under 40 with COVID-19, enrolled during active disease.

Here the CDR3 reads CASSLRAGLAGYEQYF. The CDR3 nucleotides read TGTGCCAGCAGCTTGAGGGCCGGACTAGCGGGCTACGAGCAGTACTTC. V is TRBV5-5 and J is TRBJ2-7, with 11 bases identical to TRBD2. Germline CDR1 reads SGHKS; CDR2 reads YYEKEE (reference sequence). J was trimmed by 3 bases and V by 1 base; bases with no gene match: 6. This CDR3 has 16 residues.

This chain connects TRBV29-1 to TRBJ1-4; tentatively, D is TRBD1 (6 bases). V lost 6 bases, J lost 5 bases, and 13 bases lay in between. The CDR3 is 13 residues long. Germline V gives CDR1 SQVTM, CDR2 ANQGSEA. In nucleotides, the CDR3 is TGCAGCGTCTCCCCGGGGGGCAATGAAAAACTGTTTTTT. It is translated as CSVSPGGNEKLFF.

The chain recombines TRBV3-1 (or the pseudogene TRBV3-2) with TRBJ2-1, with no clear D. The CDR3 consists of 12 residues. In germline, CDR1 is LGHDT, CDR2 YNNKEL (reference sequence). Trimming stripped 0 bases from V and 7 bases from J, with 4 bases between. DNA for the CDR3: TGTGCCAGCAGCCAAGACGGGAATGAGCAGTTCTTC. This gives the protein CASSQDGNEQFF.

The V and J genes are TRBV5-4 and TRBJ2-5, with a weak D call TRBD2 (5 bases). Trimming cost V 4 bases and J 0 bases, with 16 bases left between them. The germline V gene has CDR1 SGHNT and CDR2 YYREEE (reference sequence). This CDR3 contains 16 residues. The DNA of the CDR3 is TGTGCCAGCAGCATCAGAACCGAGCGGTACCAAGAGACCCAGTACTTC. Its translation: CASSIRTERYQETQYF.

In this sample, this clone turned up a few times. The rearrangement links TRBV5-1 to TRBJ1-6; D is undetermined. The germline V gene has CDR1 SGHRS and CDR2 YFSETQ. Trimming left V 6 bases short and J 9 bases short, with 10 bases between. The CDR3 covers 12 residues. CDR3 region: CASTPASSPLHF. The CDR3, as DNA: TGCGCCAGCACCCCAGCTAGTTCACCCCTCCACTTT.

The chain links TRBV19 to TRBJ1-4, with no clear D. Per the germline V gene, CDR1 is LNHDA and CDR2 is SQIVND (reference sequence). The CDR3 is made up of 16 amino acids. Trimming shortened V by 3 bases and J by 2 bases, and 13 bases separated the two germline ends. The CDR3 region is CASSIGSERTNEKLFF. The DNA of the CDR3 is TGTGCCAGTAGTATTGGGAGTGAACGGACTAATGAAAAACTGTTTTTT.

This rearrangement joins TRBV4-3 to TRBJ2-7; weak D call: TRBD2 (6 bases). CDR3 length equals 12 residues. V was clipped by 1 base and J by 7 bases, with 8 bases between them. Looked up from germline, CDR1 is LGHNA and CDR2 is YSLEER. This CDR3 reads CASSQGGTEQYF. Written as DNA, the CDR3 is TGCGCCAGCAGCCAAGGGGGGACTGAGCAGTACTTC.

The chain combines TRBV6-7 with TRBJ1-2; D gene ambiguous. TRBV6-7 is treated as an ORF (open reading frame) with a function not yet certain. This CDR3 region has 14 residues. Deletions cut 5 bases from V and 3 bases from J, with 13 bases between. The CDR3: CASSPTHTHYGYTF. In DNA, the CDR3 is TGTGCCAGCAGTCCCACACACACCCACTATGGCTACACCTTC.

The chain joins TRBV7-9 to TRBJ2-2; D is unclear. The CDR3 has 14 residues. The germline V gene has CDR1 SEHNR and CDR2 FQNEAQ (reference sequence). V dropped 1 base and J dropped 3 bases, with 6 bases sitting between them. The CDR3 loop is CASSLDGYTGELFF. CDR3 coding DNA: TGTGCCAGCAGCTTAGACGGGTACACCGGGGAGCTGTTTTTT.

This rearrangement joins TRBV27 to TRBJ1-1, with unresolved D. CDR3 length: 15 residues. Looked up from germline, CDR1 is MNHEY and CDR2 is SMNVEV (reference sequence). The V end was cut by 5 bases, the J end by 11 bases, with 24 bases between. In DNA form, the CDR3 reads TGTGCCAGCAGTCCCCACGTTGGCACGGAGCCCCGGGCTTTCTTT. This sequence encodes CASSPHVGTEPRAFF.

The rearrangement links TRBV12-3 or TRBV12-4 to TRBJ2-7, with a weak D call TRBD2 (7 bases). The CDR3 is 13 residues long. With 2 bases removed from V and 5 bases from J, the gap between germline ends came to 10 bases. CDR3 protein: CASSLRGGDEQYF. CDR3 bases: TGTGCCAGCAGTTTAAGGGGGGGGGACGAGCAGTACTTC.

The chain has TRBV4-3 and TRBJ1-1; D unresolved. Germline CDR1 and CDR2: LGHNA and YSLEER. The length of the CDR3 is 14 residues. V lost 5 bases to trimming and J lost 0 bases, with 10 bases between them. The CDR3 spells CASSNTTLNTEAFF. CDR3 coding DNA: TGCGCCAGCAGCAACACTACCTTGAACACTGAAGCTTTCTTT.

The V gene is TRBV5-4, the J gene TRBJ2-5; 10 bases align to TRBD1. The CDR3 spans 15 residues. Looked up from germline, CDR1 is SGHNT and CDR2 is YYREEE (reference sequence). V gave up 4 bases and J gave up 4 bases; unmatched junction bases: 7. The chain's CDR3 is CASSRKDRGLETQYF. CDR3 nucleotide sequence: TGTGCCAGCAGCAGAAAGGACAGGGGGTTAGAGACCCAGTACTTC.

The chain uses TRBV4-2 and TRBJ2-3; TRBD2 is a possible D gene (6 bases). Germline values: CDR1 LGHNA, CDR2 YNFKEQ. V lost 0 bases and J lost 1, with 14 bases in between. The CDR3 is 17 amino acids. The CDR3 sequence is CASSQDREGEGTDTQYF. The CDR3 DNA is TGTGCCAGCAGCCAAGATCGAGAAGGGGAGGGCACAGATACGCAGTATTTT.

The chain uses TRBV11-2 and TRBJ1-4, with 8 bases matching TRBD1. There are 15 residues in the CDR3. The germline CDR1 and CDR2 sequences are SGHAT and FQNNGV. Trimming cost V 5 bases and J 4 bases; bases outside gene matches: 6. CDR3 residues: CASSEGRGRNEKLFF. Written as DNA, the CDR3 is TGTGCCAGCAGCGAAGGCAGGGGGCGTAATGAAAAACTGTTTTTT. Together with reference TRBV11-2 and TRBJ1-4, the CDR3 gives the full variable domain: EAGVAQSPRYKIIEKRQSVAFWCNPISGHATLYWYQQILGQGPKLLIQFQNNGVVDDSQLPKDRFSAERLKGVDSTLKIQPAKLEDSAVYLCASSEGRGRNEKLFFGSGTQLSVL.

V is TRBV28 and J is TRBJ1-6; D possibly corresponds to TRBD1 (5 bases). Germline V gene data show CDR1 as MDHEN and CDR2 as SYDVKM. The CDR3 length is 14 residues. V dropped 6 bases and J dropped 6 bases, with 12 bases sitting between them. CDR3 DNA sequence: TGTGCCAGCAGCCTCGGGCAGGGTAATTCACCCCTCCACTTT. Translated, it gives CASSLGQGNSPLHF.

This clone has just a few counts. The genes are TRBV14 and TRBJ2-1, with 7 bases that match TRBD2. Trimming removed 5 bases from V and 8 bases from J; junction bases left unmatched: 9. The germline CDR1 and CDR2 sequences are SGHDN and FVKESK. This CDR3 spans 14 amino acids. As DNA, the CDR3 is TGTGCCAGCAGCTGGGGGAGGGCCGGGTATGAGCAGTTCTTC. As protein: CASSWGRAGYEQFF.

The chain couples TRBV6-4 to TRBJ2-1, with 10 bases aligning to TRBD1. V trimming: 6 bases; J trimming: 6 bases; junction bases outside the gene matches: 14. This CDR3 spans 17 amino acids. Germline CDR1 and CDR2: MRHNA and SNTAGT. In nucleotides, the CDR3 is TGTGCCAGCAGCGTATCTGTCGCGGGACAGGGGAGCAATGAGCAGTTCTTC. It yields the protein CASSVSVAGQGSNEQFF.

The chain has TRBV18 and TRBJ1-5; D may be TRBD1 (6 bases). Germline CDR1 KGHSH, CDR2 LQKENI. Trimming shortened V by 2 bases and J by 2 bases, and 13 bases separated the two germline ends. The CDR3 totals 16 residues. CDR3 sequence (DNA): TGTGCCAGCTCACCAAGCGGCAGGGGAGGCAATCAGCCCCAGCATTTT. It yields the protein CASSPSGRGGNQPQHF.

The chain uses TRBV27 and TRBJ2-7; a possible D gene is TRBD1 (6 bases). CDR1 is MNHEY, CDR2 SMNVEV, per germline (reference sequence). V was clipped by 4 bases and J by 4 bases, with 17 bases between them. This CDR3 region has 15 residues. In DNA form, the CDR3 reads TGTGCCAGCAGTTGGGACAACAAGGGCCTTTACGAGCAGTACTTC. Its protein product is CASSWDNKGLYEQYF.

The CDR3 DNA follows: TGTGCCAGCAGTTACCGTGACAGGGGGGGTACTGAAGCTTTCTTT. Protein sequence: CASSYRDRGGTEAFF. The genes are TRBV6-6 and TRBJ1-1; 9 positions agree with TRBD1. Unmatched junction bases numbered 6, after V lost 2 bases and J lost 5 bases. The CDR3 runs 15 residues. Germline V gene sequence: CDR1 MNHNY, CDR2 SVGAGI (reference sequence).

This clone was counted a few times. The J gene is TRBJ2-1, the V gene TRBV12-5, with 8 bases matching TRBD1. V was pared by 7 bases and J by 4 bases, with 6 bases of the junction left unmatched. CDR3 length: 14 amino acids. Germline V gene data show CDR1 as LGHNT and CDR2 as FRNRAP. Written as DNA, the CDR3 is TGTGCTAGTGTACCGGGACAGGCATACAATGAGCAGTTCTTC. This sequence encodes CASVPGQAYNEQFF.

The chain joins TRBV20-1 to TRBJ1-1; D ambiguous. The CDR3 totals 11 residues. Germline V lookup: CDR1 DFQATT, CDR2 SNEGSKA (reference sequence). Trimming removed 8 bases from V and 1 base from J, with 8 bases in between. Written as DNA, the CDR3 is TGCAGTCGATCGGGGAACACTGAAGCTTTCTTT. This translates into CSRSGNTEAFF.

In its sample, this clone was seen a few times. The V call is TRBV4-1, the J call TRBJ1-6; D call uncertain. Germline CDR1 reads MGHRA; CDR2 reads YSYEKL. There are 15 residues in the CDR3. V lost 0 bases to trimming and J lost 5 bases, with 8 bases between them. This chain's CDR3 is CASSQEARNNSPLHF. CDR3 sequence (DNA): TGCGCCAGCAGCCAAGAAGCGAGAAATAATTCACCCCTCCACTTT.

In its sample, this clone was seen a few times. The chain is built from TRBV5-4 and TRBJ1-1; 8 nucleotides align to TRBD1. V gave up 7 bases and J gave up 0 bases; unmatched junction bases: 8. The CDR3 consists of 15 residues. Germline CDR1 SGHNT, CDR2 YYREEE (reference sequence). The CDR3 nucleotides are TGTGCCAGCGGGGACAGGCGGAAGGTGAACACTGAAGCTTTCTTT. Translating gives CASGDRRKVNTEAFF.

Remarks on this clone: Other DNA sequences from this sample encode an identical CDR3 as well. J is TRBJ2-3 and V is TRBV5-1, with 8 bases identical to TRBD2. The V gene end was trimmed by 0 bases and the J gene end by 0 bases; junction bases not matched to a gene: 3. In germline, CDR1 is SGHRS, CDR2 YFSETQ. The CDR3 contains 16 residues. The CDR3 loop is CASSLGLAGSTDTQYF. The CDR3, as DNA: TGCGCCAGCAGCTTGGGGCTAGCGGGTAGCACAGATACGCAGTATTTT.

The V call is TRBV11-3, the J call TRBJ2-1; 9 nucleotides match TRBD1. V shed 4 bases, J shed 4 bases, and the junction held 8 bases outside the gene matches. CDR1 is SGHNT and CDR2 is YENEEA in the germline V gene. CDR3 length: 16 residues. CDR3 DNA sequence: TGTGCCAGCAGCTCCACAGGGGGCGAGGGGTACAATGAGCAGTTCTTC. Its translation is CASSSTGGEGYNEQFF.

The rearrangement joins TRBV7-3 to TRBJ2-3; 9 nucleotides agree with TRBD2. CDR3 size: 16 residues. Germline lookup yields CDR1 SGHTA and CDR2 FQGTGA. Trimming cost V 5 bases and J 3 bases; bases outside gene matches: 9. As DNA, the CDR3 is TGTGCCAGCAGCCCCATAGCGGGAGAGAAGACAGATACGCAGTATTTT. Amino acids: CASSPIAGEKTDTQYF.

V is TRBV18 and J is TRBJ2-3; possibly TRBD2 for D (6 bases). CDR3 length: 14 amino acids. The germline V gene has CDR1 KGHSH and CDR2 LQKENI. Trimming pared 6 bases from V and 3 bases from J, leaving 13 bases between. The CDR3 region has the DNA TGTGCCAGCTCTCCGGGAGTCCGGACAGATACGCAGTATTTT. Protein: CASSPGVRTDTQYF.

The chain carries TRBV6-6 and TRBJ2-1, with 8 nucleotides matching TRBD1. The germline V gene encodes CDR1 MNHNY and CDR2 SVGAGI (reference sequence). This CDR3 region has 17 residues. The V and J ends lost 5 bases and 6 bases, in that order; junction bases with no gene match: 15. CDR3 residues: CASSHKTGTGDFNEQFF. In DNA, the CDR3 is TGTGCCAGCAGTCACAAGACCGGGACAGGAGACTTCAATGAGCAGTTCTTC.